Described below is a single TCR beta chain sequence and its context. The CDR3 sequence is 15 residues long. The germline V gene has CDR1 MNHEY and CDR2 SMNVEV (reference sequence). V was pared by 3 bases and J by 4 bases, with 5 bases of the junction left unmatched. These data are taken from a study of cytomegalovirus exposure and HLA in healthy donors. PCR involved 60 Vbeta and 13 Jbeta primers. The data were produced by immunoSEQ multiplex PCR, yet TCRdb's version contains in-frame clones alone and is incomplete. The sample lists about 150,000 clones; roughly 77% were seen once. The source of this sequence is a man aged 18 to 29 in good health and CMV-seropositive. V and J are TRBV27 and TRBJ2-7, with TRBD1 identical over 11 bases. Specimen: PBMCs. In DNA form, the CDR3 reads TGTGCCAGCAGTTTTAGGGACAGGGGGATATACGAGCAGTACTTC. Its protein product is CASSFRDRGIYEQYF.